The entry that follows covers one T cell receptor (beta chain) sequence. Its antigen is as yet unknown. Germline V CDR1 and CDR2: MNHEY, SMNVEV (reference sequence). Trimming took 5 bases from V and 4 from J, leaving 15 bases between them. The CDR3 consists of 15 residues. Some clones are missing from TCRdb's copy, which holds only in-frame ones; the method was immunoSEQ multiplex PCR. The data hold more than 2 million clones, with under 97% observed a single time. This sample is drawn from a study of shared clonotypes between healthy human individuals. For the study at large: Three CD4 naive, three CD4 memory, two CD8 naive and one CD8 memory plate were used per donor. Study observations and caveats: Memory subsets had estimated richness that was generally smaller than that of naive subsets. The study sampled only blood, and tissue repertoires likely differ. The sharing of 5% to 5.5% of naive CD4 clonotypes was seen across a handful of donors.

The sample consisted of naive CD4+ T cells sorted from blood. Subset here: CD45RA+ positively selected. The receptor's source is a man younger than 30 in good health. The gene calls are TRBV27 and TRBJ1-5; D remains ambiguous. This CDR3 reads CASSPLPGSNQPQHF. CDR3 DNA: TGTGCCAGCAGTCCCCTCCCGGGCTCTAATCAGCCCCAGCATTTT.